A single TCR beta chain is shown here with its context. Under the authors' procedure: Amplification of reference gene primers was used by the study to estimate nucleated cell counts. The repertoire was sequenced with immunoSEQ multiplex PCR; TCRdb's copy has only in-frame clones and lacks some. That table supplies the V and J calls and clone size; D and trimming were determined from the DNA. Found here are roughly 110,000 clones, over 60% of them singletons; the top ten hold around 4.5%. These data originate in a study of blood T cell repertoires in COVID-19. Overall study context: Italy, Spain and the United States were the sources of the convalescent and acute COVID-19 samples. PBMCs, B-cell-depleted T cells, or T cells were the source of the cDNA or gDNA that made up the material.

The CDR3 runs to 15 residues. Germline assignment: CDR1 MNHEY and CDR2 SMNVEV (reference sequence). J was trimmed by 8 bases and V by 2 bases; bases with no gene match: 7. The receptor was derived from a man between 65 and 79 years old with acute or convalescent COVID-19. The specimen sequenced was peripheral blood. This chain links TRBV27 with TRBJ2-3; TRBD2 matches 10 bases. The CDR3 coding sequence is TGTGCCAGCAGTTTAACTAGCGGGGCCGGTGGTACGCAGTATTTT. Protein product: CASSLTSGAGGTQYF.